The next 21 T cell receptor beta chains were all read from a single sample in a study of molecular identifiers for immune sequencing clone quantification. TCRdb fed the PCR reads into MiXCR, producing one record per CDR3 protein. The profile shows roughly 300,000 distinct CDR3 sequences, roughly 24% of them singletons. Material for sequencing was naive CD8+ T cells from blood, with Jurkat cell RNA spiked in. The subset: FACS-sorted CD8+CD4-CCR7+CD45RA+ naive T cells. The source is a human donor in good health. Some libraries in this study had Jurkat cell RNA spiked in.

V and J are TRBV4-3 and TRBJ2-1, with a tentative D call TRBD2 (5 bases). Germline lookup yields CDR1 LGHNA and CDR2 YSLEER. The CDR3 is 17 residues long. Trimming stripped 0 bases from V and 0 bases from J, with 12 bases between. CDR3 coding DNA: TGCGCCAGCAGCCAAGACCCGAGCGGAAGCTCCTACAATGAGCAGTTCTTC. Translation: CASSQDPSGSSYNEQFF.

V and J are TRBV4-3 and TRBJ2-2; D not certain. In germline, CDR1 is LGHNA, CDR2 YSLEER. CDR3 size: 16 residues. V shed 3 bases and J shed 2 bases, with 13 bases lying between them. The DNA of the CDR3 is TGCGCCAGCAGCCAGGGCCAGGCGTTAAACACCGGGGAGCTGTTTTTT. This translates into CASSQGQALNTGELFF.

A note on this clonotype: The junction and the germline gene differ at one end; a read error may be behind it. This sequence joins TRBV9 and TRBJ2-2; D could derive from TRBD1 or TRBD2 (5 bases each). The germline CDR1 and CDR2 sequences are SGDLS and YYNGEE. There are 15 residues in the CDR3. The CDR3 DNA reads as TGTGCCAGCAGCGTAGGTGCGACAGATACCGGGGAGCAGTTTTTT. Its protein is CASSVGATDTGEQFF.

This clonotype occurred many times. J is TRBJ1-1 and V is TRBV27, with D tentatively TRBD1 (6 bases). V lost 5 bases to trimming and J lost 3 bases, with 19 bases between them. Germline loops: CDR1 MNHEY, CDR2 SMNVEV (reference sequence). The CDR3 is made up of 16 amino acids. As DNA, the CDR3 is TGTGCCAGCAGTCTCGTAACCGGGACAACTTACACTGAAGCTTTCTTT. Translating gives CASSLVTGTTYTEAFF.

The V gene is TRBV30, the J gene TRBJ2-7, with 11 bases identical to TRBD2. With 0 bases clipped from V and 7 bases from J, the junction kept 8 bases outside the gene matches. In germline, CDR1 is GTSNPN, CDR2 SVGIG (reference sequence). The CDR3 contains 15 residues. The CDR3, as DNA: TGTGCCTGGAGTGTACAAACTAGCGGGGGACAAGAGCAGTACTTC. As protein: CAWSVQTSGGQEQYF.

J is TRBJ1-1 and V is TRBV6-6; TRBD1 agrees at 9 bases. V lost 5 bases to trimming and J lost 7 bases; unmatched junction nucleotides: 8. The CDR3 covers 14 residues. The germline CDR1 and CDR2 sequences are MNHNY and SVGAGI (reference sequence). Here the CDR3 DNA reads TGTGCCAGCAGTGATCCGGGACAGGGTAGTGAAGCTTTCTTT. As protein: CASSDPGQGSEAFF.

In this sample, this clonotype turned up a few times. The V and J genes are TRBV13 and TRBJ1-1; tentative D call: TRBD1 (5 bases). V lost 1 base to trimming and J lost 1 base, with 10 bases between them. There are 15 residues in the CDR3. CDR1 is PRHDT and CDR2 is FYEKMQ in the germline V gene (reference sequence). CDR3 region: CASSLVGAANTEAFF. CDR3 in DNA: TGTGCCAGCAGCTTAGTTGGGGCCGCGAACACTGAAGCTTTCTTT.

The chain employs TRBV28 and TRBJ1-5, with D maybe TRBD1 (6 bases). This CDR3 contains 16 residues. Looked up from germline, CDR1 is MDHEN and CDR2 is SYDVKM. Trimming cost V 4 bases and J 3 bases, with 16 bases left between them. This CDR3 reads CASSSLIRTDNQPQHF. In DNA form, the CDR3 reads TGTGCCAGCAGTTCCTTGATCCGGACAGACAATCAGCCCCAGCATTTT.

This clonotype was seen only once. Being one base from a much bigger clone, this may be a read error. The chain combines TRBV24-1 with TRBJ2-1, with D uncertain. CDR1 and CDR2 from the germline V gene are KGHDR and SFDVKD. CDR3 length equals 11 residues. The DNA of the CDR3 is TGTGTCACCAGTGATTTCAATGAGCAGTTCTTC. Encoded protein: CVTSDFNEQFF.

This clonotype was observed many times. This rearrangement joins TRBV6-6 to TRBJ2-6; 8 bases are a match to TRBD1. In germline, CDR1 is MNHNY, CDR2 SVGAGI (reference sequence). V lost 5 bases to trimming and J lost 0 bases; unmatched junction nucleotides: 6. The CDR3 sequence is 17 residues long. CDR3 nucleotide sequence: TGTGCCAGCAGTCGGACAGGGCCTTACTCTGGGGCCAACGTCCTGACTTTC. Residues: CASSRTGPYSGANVLTF.

The chain has TRBV20-1 and TRBJ2-3; 10 bases are a match to TRBD1. Germline V gene sequence: CDR1 DFQATT, CDR2 SNEGSKA (reference sequence). The CDR3 runs 14 residues. Germline trimming cut 5 bases from V and 2 bases from J; bases unmatched to any gene: 4. The CDR3 is CSAGQGDFTDTQYF. CDR3 nucleotide sequence: TGCAGTGCTGGACAGGGGGACTTCACAGATACGCAGTATTTT.

This clonotype has at least ten counts. The V gene is TRBV4-3, the J gene TRBJ2-1; D may correspond to TRBD1 or TRBD2 (5 bases each). This CDR3 is 16 amino acids long. Trimming cost V 0 bases and J 0 bases, with 9 bases left between them. Germline lookup yields CDR1 LGHNA and CDR2 YSLEER. The CDR3 DNA reads TGCGCCAGCAGCCAAGACGGGGCGGGCTCCTACAATGAGCAGTTCTTC. As protein: CASSQDGAGSYNEQFF.

A remark on this clonotype: A much more abundant neighbour one base away suggests this may be a read error. This rearrangement joins TRBV2 to TRBJ2-6, with D unclear. CDR1 and CDR2 (germline): SNHLY, FYNNEI. The germline V and J ends were trimmed by 8 bases and 2 bases, with 16 bases remaining between them. The CDR3 is made up of 16 amino acids. CDR3 sequence: CASAEAPGPGANVLTF. The CDR3 coding sequence is TGTGCCAGCGCCGAGGCACCAGGCCCTGGGGCCAACGTCCTGACTTTC.

There are many counts of this clonotype. The chain combines TRBV7-9 with TRBJ1-4; TRBD1 aligns across 12 bases. This CDR3 region has 15 residues. Trimming took 5 bases from V and 8 from J; bases not matched to a gene: 6. Per germline, CDR1 SEHNR and CDR2 FQNEAQ (reference sequence). CDR3 loop: CASSPPGQGAEKLFF. In DNA form, the CDR3 reads TGTGCCAGCAGCCCCCCGGGACAGGGGGCAGAAAAACTGTTTTTT.

The table lists this clonotype with many counts. The J gene is TRBJ1-4, the V gene TRBV20-1; perhaps TRBD1 as D (5 bases). Trimming pared 0 bases from V and 0 bases from J, leaving 11 bases between. Germline V CDR1 and CDR2: DFQATT, SNEGSKA (reference sequence). The length of the CDR3 is 16 residues. CDR3 nucleotide sequence: TGCAGTGCTAGAGATCGTCAGGGAGCAACTAATGAAAAACTGTTTTTT. This gives the protein CSARDRQGATNEKLFF.

This clonotype showed up just a few times. V and J are TRBV28 and TRBJ2-5; D is perhaps TRBD1 or TRBD2 (5 bases each). The CDR3 loop spans 17 amino acids. V was pared by 4 bases and J by 2 bases, with 20 bases between. CDR1 MDHEN and CDR2 SYDVKM come from the germline V gene. The CDR3 DNA reads as TGTGCCAGCAGTTCTCTATACCTGGGGGAGAAACAAGAGACCCAGTACTTC. It specifies CASSSLYLGEKQETQYF.

This chain uses TRBV27 with TRBJ2-7; D may be TRBD2 (5 bases). Trimming took off 8 bases at V and 0 bases at J, with 11 bases between the two ends. CDR1 is MNHEY and CDR2 is SMNVEV in the germline V gene (reference sequence). The CDR3 has 13 amino acids. The CDR3 protein is CASAWESSYEQYF. DNA for the CDR3: TGTGCCAGCGCCTGGGAGAGCTCCTACGAGCAGTACTTC.

This clonotype has more than one count but fewer than ten. The rearrangement links TRBV27 to TRBJ1-1; D ambiguous. Looked up from germline, CDR1 is MNHEY and CDR2 is SMNVEV (reference sequence). The CDR3 covers 14 residues. The V end was cut by 1 base, the J end by 4 bases, with 10 bases between. The CDR3 DNA reads as TGTGCCAGCAGTTTATTAGGGTCAGGCACTGAAGCTTTCTTT. It yields the protein CASSLLGSGTEAFF.

This clonotype was found once. The rearrangement links TRBV4-1 to TRBJ2-1; a weak D match, TRBD1 (7 bases). V lost 2 bases, J lost 4 bases, and 21 bases lay in between. This CDR3 contains 18 residues. CDR1 is MGHRA, CDR2 YSYEKL, per germline. The CDR3 DNA reads as TGCGCCAGCAGCCAAAGGGGACCTGCAGGGGGGCGGTACAATGAGCAGTTCTTC. Protein: CASSQRGPAGGRYNEQFF.

Only a few counts were recorded for this clonotype. The rearrangement joins TRBV29-1 to TRBJ2-7; 7 nucleotides line up with TRBD1. CDR1 and CDR2 from the germline V gene are SQVTM and ANQGSEA. The CDR3 has 13 amino acids. Trimming removed 6 bases from V and 2 bases from J; junction bases left unmatched: 7. CDR3 residues: CSVLTGWTYEQYF. CDR3 nucleotide sequence: TGCAGCGTCCTGACAGGGTGGACCTACGAGCAGTACTTC.

This clonotype was detected ten times or more. The V and J genes are TRBV4-3 and TRBJ2-7; 7 bases agree with TRBD2. The V gene end was trimmed by 0 bases and the J gene end by 6 bases; junction bases not matched to a gene: 5. The CDR3 covers 14 residues. Per the germline V gene, CDR1 is LGHNA and CDR2 is YSLEER. CDR3 sequence: CASSQEWGEGEQYF. In DNA form, the CDR3 reads TGCGCCAGCAGCCAAGAGTGGGGGGAGGGCGAGCAGTACTTC.